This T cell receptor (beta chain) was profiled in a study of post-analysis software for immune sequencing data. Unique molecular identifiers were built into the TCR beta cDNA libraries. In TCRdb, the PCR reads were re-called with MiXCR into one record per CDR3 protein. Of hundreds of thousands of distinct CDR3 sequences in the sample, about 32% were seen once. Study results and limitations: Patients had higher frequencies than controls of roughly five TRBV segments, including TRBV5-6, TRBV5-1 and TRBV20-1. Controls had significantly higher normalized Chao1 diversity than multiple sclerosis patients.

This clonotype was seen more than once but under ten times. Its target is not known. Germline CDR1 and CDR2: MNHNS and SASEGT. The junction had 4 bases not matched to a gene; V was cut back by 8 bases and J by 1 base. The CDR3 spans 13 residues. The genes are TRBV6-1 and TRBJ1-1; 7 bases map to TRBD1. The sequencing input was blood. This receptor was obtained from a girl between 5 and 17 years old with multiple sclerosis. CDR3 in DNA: TGTGCCAGCGGCGACAGGGCGAACACTGAAGCTTTCTTT. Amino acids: CASGDRANTEAFF.